Listed below are T cell receptor beta chains from one sample, sequenced in a study of T cell changes during pregnancy in multiple sclerosis. TCRdb's copy holds only in-frame clones and misses some; the assay was immunoSEQ multiplex PCR. The sample consists of tens of thousands of clones, just over 90% of them appearing once. Sequenced here: peripheral blood, sampled after pregnancy. The receptors stem from a female donor with multiple sclerosis, enrolled in a pregnancy study. Each CDR3 is given with its conserved first and last residue. A D gene is named only where the DNA matches it firmly. The size of a clone is reported for some rows only, either as once, few or many, or as a class for expanded clones.

clone_size: NA
v_call: TRBV7-9
d_call: NA
j_call: TRBJ2-7
cdr3_nt: TGTGCCAGCAGCCCCCCGGAAAGGGAGAGCTCCTACGAGCAGTACTTC
cdr3_aa: CASSPPERESSYEQYF

clone_size: NA
v_call: TRBV12-5
d_call: TRBD1
j_call: TRBJ2-3
cdr3_nt: TGTGCTAGTGGTTTGGTACTTGGACAGGGTTACACAGATACGCAGTATTTT
cdr3_aa: CASGLVLGQGYTDTQYF

clone_size: NA
v_call: TRBV7-2
d_call: NA
j_call: TRBJ1-1
cdr3_nt: TGTGCCAGCAGCTGGACAGAGAACACTGAAGCTTTCTTT
cdr3_aa: CASSWTENTEAFF

clone_size: NA
v_call: TRBV6-6
d_call: NA
j_call: TRBJ1-5
cdr3_nt: TGTGCCAGCACCGATGCGGGACCAACGAGTCAGCCCCAGCATTTT
cdr3_aa: CASTDAGPTSQPQHF

clone_size: NA
v_call: TRBV25-1
d_call: NA
j_call: TRBJ1-1
cdr3_nt: TGTGCCAGCAGTCTCGGGGGAAGCACTGAAGCTTTCTTT
cdr3_aa: CASSLGGSTEAFF

clone_size: few
v_call: TRBV5-4
d_call: NA
j_call: TRBJ1-2
cdr3_nt: TGTGCCAGCAGCTCCGGGACTTCGGCGGGCTACACCTTC
cdr3_aa: CASSSGTSAGYTF

clone_size: NA
v_call: TRBV5-6
d_call: TRBD1
j_call: TRBJ2-3
cdr3_nt: TGTGCCAGCAGCAAGGACAGGCACACAGATACGCAGTATTTT
cdr3_aa: CASSKDRHTDTQYF

clone_size: NA
v_call: TRBV29-1
d_call: NA
j_call: TRBJ2-6
cdr3_nt: TGCAGCGTTGTGGTGTGGCCGGGGGCCAACGTCCTGACTTTC
cdr3_aa: CSVVVWPGANVLTF

clone_size: NA
v_call: TRBV28
d_call: TRBD1
j_call: TRBJ2-7
cdr3_nt: TGTGCCAGCAGTTTAAGACTCGGACAGGGGGATAGTGACGAGCAGTACTTC
cdr3_aa: CASSLRLGQGDSDEQYF

clone_size: medium-sized
v_call: TRBV4-2
d_call: TRBD2
j_call: TRBJ2-3
cdr3_nt: TGTGCCAGCAGCCAAGAGCGAGCGGGAGCAGATACGCAGTATTTT
cdr3_aa: CASSQERAGADTQYF

clone_size: NA
v_call: TRBV7-2
d_call: TRBD2
j_call: TRBJ2-3
cdr3_nt: TGTGCCAGCAGCTATAGCGGGACCAGCACAGATACGCAGTATTTT
cdr3_aa: CASSYSGTSTDTQYF

clone_size: NA
v_call: TRBV28
d_call: NA
j_call: TRBJ1-5
cdr3_nt: TGTGCCAGCAGCGAGGTTGGGATAGGGGGTGGTCAGCCCCAGCATTTT
cdr3_aa: CASSEVGIGGGQPQHF

clone_size: NA
v_call: TRBV5-6
d_call: NA
j_call: TRBJ2-3
cdr3_nt: TGTGCCAGCAGCTCCAGGGGTACAGATACGCAGTATTTT
cdr3_aa: CASSSRGTDTQYF

clone_size: NA
v_call: TRBV9
d_call: TRBD2
j_call: TRBJ2-2
cdr3_nt: TGTGCCAGCAGCCCCTGGGAAAGCGGGAGGATCGGGGAGCTGTTTTTT
cdr3_aa: CASSPWESGRIGELFF

clone_size: NA
v_call: TRBV18
d_call: TRBD1
j_call: TRBJ2-3
cdr3_nt: TGTGCCAGCTCACAAGGGACAGGGGGAACAGATACGCAGTATTTT
cdr3_aa: CASSQGTGGTDTQYF

clone_size: NA
v_call: TRBV11-3
d_call: TRBD2
j_call: TRBJ2-7
cdr3_nt: TGTGCCAGCAGCTTAGATGGCCGGGGGGGGATAGACGAGCAGTACTTC
cdr3_aa: CASSLDGRGGIDEQYF

clone_size: once
v_call: TRBV4-3
d_call: TRBD2
j_call: TRBJ2-5
cdr3_nt: TGCGCCAGCAGCCAAGGACTAGCGGGAGTGGGGGAAGAGACCCAGTACTTC
cdr3_aa: CASSQGLAGVGEETQYF

clone_size: NA
v_call: TRBV18
d_call: TRBD1
j_call: TRBJ1-5
cdr3_nt: TGTGCCAGCTCACAGGACAGGGATCAGCCCCAGCATTTT
cdr3_aa: CASSQDRDQPQHF

clone_size: NA
v_call: TRBV19
d_call: NA
j_call: TRBJ1-2
cdr3_nt: TGTGCCAGTAGTATGCGGGAAGACTATGGCTACACCTTC
cdr3_aa: CASSMREDYGYTF

clone_size: NA
v_call: TRBV6-5
d_call: NA
j_call: TRBJ2-7
cdr3_nt: TGTGCCAGCAGTTTCAGCGGATCCTCCTACGAGCAGTACTTC
cdr3_aa: CASSFSGSSYEQYF

clone_size: NA
v_call: TRBV11-2
d_call: NA
j_call: TRBJ2-4
cdr3_nt: TGTGCCAGCAGCGCTATAGCCAAAAACATTCAGTACTTC
cdr3_aa: CASSAIAKNIQYF

clone_size: NA
v_call: TRBV7-2
d_call: NA
j_call: TRBJ2-4
cdr3_nt: TGTGCCAGCAGCTTAGCAGGGGTGGCCAAAAACATTCAGTACTTC
cdr3_aa: CASSLAGVAKNIQYF

clone_size: once
v_call: TRBV28
d_call: TRBD2
j_call: TRBJ2-1
cdr3_nt: TGTGCCAGCAGGGATACTAGCGGGAGTGTCAATGAGCAGTTCTTC
cdr3_aa: CASRDTSGSVNEQFF

clone_size: NA
v_call: TRBV15
d_call: TRBD1
j_call: TRBJ1-1
cdr3_nt: TGTGCCACCAGCAGAGATCTGTCAGGGGGCGGGAGCACTGAAGCTTTCTTT
cdr3_aa: CATSRDLSGGGSTEAFF

clone_size: NA
v_call: TRBV18
d_call: NA
j_call: TRBJ1-3
cdr3_nt: TGTGCCAGCTCACCAATGAGGGCTACGAACTCTGGAAACACCATATATTTT
cdr3_aa: CASSPMRATNSGNTIYF

clone_size: NA
v_call: TRBV6-5
d_call: TRBD2
j_call: TRBJ2-5
cdr3_nt: TGTGCCAGCAGTTACCTAGCGGGTTTTTCGAAAGAGACCCAGTACTTC
cdr3_aa: CASSYLAGFSKETQYF

clone_size: once
v_call: TRBV30
d_call: NA
j_call: TRBJ2-1
cdr3_nt: TGTGCCTGGAGGAGCTCCTACAATGAGCAGTTCTTC
cdr3_aa: CAWRSSYNEQFF

clone_size: NA
v_call: TRBV9
d_call: TRBD2
j_call: TRBJ2-1
cdr3_nt: TGTGCCAGCAGCGCCCAAGGGACTAGCGGGATAAATGAGCAGTTCTTC
cdr3_aa: CASSAQGTSGINEQFF

clone_size: NA
v_call: TRBV5-1
d_call: TRBD2
j_call: TRBJ2-3
cdr3_nt: TGCGCCAGCAGCTTGGGACTAGCGGGAAGATCTAGCACAGATACGCAGTATTTT
cdr3_aa: CASSLGLAGRSSTDTQYF

clone_size: NA
v_call: TRBV14
d_call: TRBD2
j_call: TRBJ2-3
cdr3_nt: TGTGCCAGCAGCAAATCACTAGCGGGAATAGATACGCAGTATTTT
cdr3_aa: CASSKSLAGIDTQYF

clone_size: NA
v_call: TRBV18
d_call: TRBD2
j_call: TRBJ2-3
cdr3_nt: TGTGCCAGCTCACCATTGGGACTAGCGGGAGATACAGATACGCAGTATTTT
cdr3_aa: CASSPLGLAGDTDTQYF

clone_size: NA
v_call: TRBV28
d_call: TRBD2
j_call: TRBJ2-5
cdr3_nt: TGTGCCAGCAGTGCGCCTCTTCTACTAGCGAACCAAGAGACCCAGTACTTC
cdr3_aa: CASSAPLLLANQETQYF

clone_size: NA
v_call: TRBV2
d_call: NA
j_call: TRBJ1-2
cdr3_nt: TGTGCCAGCAAAGAAAACACAGGGCTCTATGGCTACACCTTC
cdr3_aa: CASKENTGLYGYTF

clone_size: NA
v_call: TRBV25-1
d_call: TRBD1
j_call: TRBJ1-2
cdr3_nt: TGTGCCAGCAGTAGGTCAGGGGGCGGCTATGGCTACACCTTC
cdr3_aa: CASSRSGGGYGYTF

clone_size: NA
v_call: TRBV2
d_call: TRBD1
j_call: TRBJ2-1
cdr3_nt: TGTGCCAGCAGAGCCGGGACAGACAATGAGCAGTTCTTC
cdr3_aa: CASRAGTDNEQFF

clone_size: NA
v_call: TRBV29-1
d_call: NA
j_call: TRBJ2-1
cdr3_nt: TGCAGCGTTGAAGGGGCCAATGAGCAGTTCTTC
cdr3_aa: CSVEGANEQFF

clone_size: NA
v_call: TRBV2
d_call: TRBD1
j_call: TRBJ2-7
cdr3_nt: TGTGCCAGCAGTGCCAGGACAGGGACCTACGAGCAGTACTTC
cdr3_aa: CASSARTGTYEQYF

clone_size: NA
v_call: TRBV28
d_call: TRBD2
j_call: TRBJ2-7
cdr3_nt: TGTGCCAGCAGTAAGGGTGTCGGCGGGAGGGGTAACGAGCAGTACTTC
cdr3_aa: CASSKGVGGRGNEQYF

clone_size: NA
v_call: TRBV2
d_call: NA
j_call: TRBJ2-7
cdr3_nt: TGTGCCAGCAGTGAGACTGATTCCTACGAGCAGTACTTC
cdr3_aa: CASSETDSYEQYF

clone_size: NA
v_call: TRBV19
d_call: NA
j_call: TRBJ1-5
cdr3_nt: TGTGCCAGTATGAGATATGGATCAGGAAATCAGCCCCAGCATTTT
cdr3_aa: CASMRYGSGNQPQHF

clone_size: NA
v_call: TRBV18
d_call: NA
j_call: TRBJ1-1
cdr3_nt: TGTGCCAGCTCAAGGCAGGGAGGAGATTACACTGAAGCTTTCTTT
cdr3_aa: CASSRQGGDYTEAFF

clone_size: NA
v_call: TRBV27
d_call: TRBD2
j_call: TRBJ2-3
cdr3_nt: TGTGCCAGCAGTGACTCGACTAGCAGGTTCACAGATACGCAGTATTTT
cdr3_aa: CASSDSTSRFTDTQYF

clone_size: NA
v_call: TRBV5-1
d_call: TRBD2
j_call: TRBJ2-5
cdr3_nt: TGCGCCAGCAGCAGAATAGCGGGAGGGCCAGTACAAGAGACCCAGTACTTC
cdr3_aa: CASSRIAGGPVQETQYF

clone_size: few
v_call: TRBV11-3
d_call: TRBD1
j_call: TRBJ2-5
cdr3_nt: TGTGCCAGCAGCTCGGGACAGCAAGAGACCCAGTACTTC
cdr3_aa: CASSSGQQETQYF

clone_size: NA
v_call: TRBV18
d_call: NA
j_call: TRBJ1-1
cdr3_nt: TGTGCCAGCTCCGTAGTTGACACTGAAGCTTTCTTT
cdr3_aa: CASSVVDTEAFF

clone_size: NA
v_call: TRBV7-3
d_call: TRBD2
j_call: TRBJ2-1
cdr3_nt: TGTGCCAGCAGCGAGGCGGGGGGAGGGCCCAGTGAGCAGTTCTTC
cdr3_aa: CASSEAGGGPSEQFF

clone_size: NA
v_call: TRBV29-1
d_call: NA
j_call: TRBJ2-2
cdr3_nt: TGCAGCGGCCGACAGGCGACCACCGGGGAGCTGTTTTTT
cdr3_aa: CSGRQATTGELFF

clone_size: NA
v_call: TRBV5-6
d_call: NA
j_call: TRBJ2-7
cdr3_nt: TGTGCCAGCAGCTTGAGCGACGAGCAGTACTTC
cdr3_aa: CASSLSDEQYF

clone_size: NA
v_call: TRBV27
d_call: NA
j_call: TRBJ2-7
cdr3_nt: TGTGCCAGCAGTTTGGGTTGGCCCCGGGAGGAGCAGTACTTC
cdr3_aa: CASSLGWPREEQYF

clone_size: NA
v_call: TRBV11-3
d_call: NA
j_call: TRBJ2-3
cdr3_nt: TGTGCCAGCAGCTTAGTTACGGGAGATACGCAGTATTTT
cdr3_aa: CASSLVTGDTQYF

clone_size: NA
v_call: TRBV6-5
d_call: NA
j_call: TRBJ2-4
cdr3_nt: TGTGCCAGCAGAACACAGGGATTAGCCAAAAACATTCAGTACTTC
cdr3_aa: CASRTQGLAKNIQYF

clone_size: NA
v_call: TRBV7-6
d_call: TRBD2
j_call: TRBJ2-1
cdr3_nt: TGTGCCAGCAGCTTAGACATCCGACTAGCGGGAGTGGAAGAGCAGTTCTTC
cdr3_aa: CASSLDIRLAGVEEQFF

clone_size: NA
v_call: TRBV6-1
d_call: NA
j_call: TRBJ1-2
cdr3_nt: TGTGCCAGCAGTGGGAAAGGGGATGGGCGCGGTGGCTACACCTTC
cdr3_aa: CASSGKGDGRGGYTF

clone_size: NA
v_call: TRBV27
d_call: TRBD1
j_call: TRBJ2-5
cdr3_nt: TGTGCCAGCACCCCCCGGACAGGGGCCAGGGAGACCCAGTACTTC
cdr3_aa: CASTPRTGARETQYF

clone_size: NA
v_call: TRBV2
d_call: NA
j_call: TRBJ2-1
cdr3_nt: TGTGCCAGCAGCGACCCTCTACCAGCGGAGAGCTCCTACAATGAGCAGTTCTTC
cdr3_aa: CASSDPLPAESSYNEQFF

clone_size: NA
v_call: TRBV11-2
d_call: TRBD2
j_call: TRBJ2-7
cdr3_nt: TGTGCCAGCAGCTTCAGCGGGAGGGTCTCCTACGAGCAGTACTTC
cdr3_aa: CASSFSGRVSYEQYF

clone_size: NA
v_call: TRBV11-2
d_call: TRBD1
j_call: TRBJ1-1
cdr3_nt: TGTGCCAGCAGCCCGAGACAGGGCATTTTGAACACTGAAGCTTTCTTT
cdr3_aa: CASSPRQGILNTEAFF

clone_size: NA
v_call: TRBV19
d_call: NA
j_call: TRBJ1-4
cdr3_nt: TGTGCCAGTAGTATGATGGCGGGACCGGCTAATGAAAAACTGTTTTTT
cdr3_aa: CASSMMAGPANEKLFF

clone_size: NA
v_call: TRBV4-1
d_call: TRBD2
j_call: TRBJ2-3
cdr3_nt: TGCGCCAGCAGTTCAGATGGACTAGCGGGGGTGAAAGGTACGCAGTATTTT
cdr3_aa: CASSSDGLAGVKGTQYF